This T cell receptor (beta chain) was retrieved from a study of OX40 agonist ivuxolimab in advanced cancers. Regarding the study in general: Ivuxolimab was an agonistic, fully human IgG2 monoclonal antibody directed against OX40 (CD134), a costimulatory receptor. Peripheral TCRbeta sequencing was intended to test whether TCR sequence diversity was altered and clonal T-cell expansion was caused by ivuxolimab. Three dose-escalation patients achieved partial responses, one with hepatocellular carcinoma and two with cutaneous melanoma. Intravenous ivuxolimab was administered to patients every 2 weeks at six dose levels: 0.01, 0.1, 0.3, 1.5, 3 and 10 mg/kg. The paper reports the monotherapy dose-escalation portion (N ≈ 50 patients) of the phase I ivuxolimab trial. Among the 52 dose-escalation patients, about 19 had hepatocellular carcinoma, around 15 melanoma, 9 renal cell carcinoma and 9 head and neck cancer. A male proportion of 75% to 85% and a mean age of about 60 years, ranging from roughly 23 to 85, were recorded for the dose-escalation cohort. Prior anti-PD-1, anti-PD-L1 or anti-CTLA-4 therapy was permitted, and checkpoint inhibitors had been received by about 37% of dose-escalation patients. Summary of the overall study and its limitations: Antigen specificity was not determined for the clonally expanded peripheral T cells. At doses of 0.1 to 3.0 mg/kg, clonal expansion of both CD4+ and CD8+ blood T cells was observed from baseline to week 6. After ivuxolimab, CD8+ T cells had more expanded clones than CD4+ T cells on average. Low levels of normalized T-cell clonal expansion were also seen in some patients who did not respond. In the 0.1-3.0 mg/kg groups, partial responders were among the patients with the lowest normalized peripheral clonal expansion, particularly in CD8+ T cells.

Patients with a history of autoimmune disease or receiving systemic immunosuppression were excluded from the trial. In every dose cohort, peripheral blood was drawn for TCR sequencing at baseline, cycle 4 day 1, and cycle 7 day 1. Samples came from an open-label, multicenter, first-in-human phase I dose-escalation trial of ivuxolimab. Adults with locally advanced or metastatic melanoma, renal cell carcinoma, hepatocellular carcinoma or head and neck squamous cell carcinoma were enrolled in the trial. Before TCR sequencing, CD4+ T cells and CD8+ T cells were sorted from peripheral blood as separate populations. Genomic DNA was extracted from sorted cells for sequencing of the TCRbeta CDR3 region. The immunoSEQ Assay was used to sequence the TCRbeta CDR3 regions. TCRdb stores this immuneACCESS table with in-frame sequences only. Part of the clones is absent; in the studies checked, under half of the shortfall reflects unresolved V genes, and no reason is known for the rest. Across this sample there are roughly 80,000 clones, with approximately 89% seen only once. Roughly 0.77% of the sample rests with the top ten.

Turning to this clone: Its antigen is unknown. Base qualities are not at hand, and no much larger clone is one base apart.

Cut back by 5 bases and 2 bases, the V and J ends lie 13 bases apart. The germline V gene provides CDR1 SGHNT and CDR2 YENEEA. Measured from the cysteine to the phenylalanine, the CDR3 is 14 residues long. The retained sequence is limited to the CDR3, 42 bases, with the frame set at the first base. Recombination linked TRBV11-3 to TRBJ2-7; perhaps TRBD1 is the D gene, with 6 bases matching. The specimen was CD4+ or CD8+ T cells sorted from blood, collected in a trial of the OX40 agonist ivuxolimab. This clonotype was obtained from an adult with an advanced solid tumor such as melanoma, head and neck, liver or kidney cancer. The sequenced DNA is TGTGCCAGCAGCCCTACAGGGTTGGCCTACGAGCAGTACTTC. This codes for CASSPTGLAYEQYF.